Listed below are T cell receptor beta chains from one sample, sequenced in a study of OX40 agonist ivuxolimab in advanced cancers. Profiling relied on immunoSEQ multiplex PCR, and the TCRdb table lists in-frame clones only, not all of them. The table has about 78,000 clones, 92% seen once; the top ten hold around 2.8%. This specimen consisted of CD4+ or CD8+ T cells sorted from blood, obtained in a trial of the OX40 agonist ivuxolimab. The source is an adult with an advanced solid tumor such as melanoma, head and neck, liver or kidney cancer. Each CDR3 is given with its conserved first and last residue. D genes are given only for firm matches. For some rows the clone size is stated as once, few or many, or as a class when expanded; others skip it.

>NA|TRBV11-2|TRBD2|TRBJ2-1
CASSPVRGSSYNEQFF
TGTGCCAGCAGCCCCGTCCGCGGGAGCTCCTACAATGAGCAGTTCTTC
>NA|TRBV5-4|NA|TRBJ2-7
CASSATGTTYEQYF
TGTGCCAGCAGCGCTACGGGGACAACCTACGAGCAGTACTTC
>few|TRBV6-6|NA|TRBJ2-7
CASSYSSDLPGYF
TGTGCCAGCAGTTACTCCTCAGACCTACCTGGGTACTTC
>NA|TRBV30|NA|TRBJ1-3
CACGSVGNTIYF
TGTGCCTGCGGGAGTGTGGGAAACACCATATATTTT
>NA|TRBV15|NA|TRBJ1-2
CATSRDDRGRGYTF
TGTGCCACCAGCAGAGATGATAGGGGGAGGGGCTACACCTTC
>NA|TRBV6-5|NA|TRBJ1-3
CASRYDRWGNTIYF
TGTGCCAGCAGATACGACCGGTGGGGAAACACCATATATTTT
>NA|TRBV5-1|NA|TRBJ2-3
CASSLGGGADTQYF
TGCGCCAGCAGCTTAGGAGGGGGCGCAGATACGCAGTATTTT
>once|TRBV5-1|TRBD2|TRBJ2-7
CASSLRSTSGVEQYF
TGCGCCAGCAGCTTGCGGTCGACTAGCGGGGTCGAGCAGTACTTC
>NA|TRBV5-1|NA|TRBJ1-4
CFPRGDNNEKLFF
TGCTTCCCCAGGGGTGATAATAATGAAAAACTGTTTTTT
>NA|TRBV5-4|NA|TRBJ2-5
CAGRQDLQETQYF
TGTGCCGGCCGACAGGACCTCCAAGAGACCCAGTACTTC
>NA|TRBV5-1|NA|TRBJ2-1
CASSPERSYNEQFF
TGCGCCAGCAGCCCCGAGAGGTCCTACAATGAGCAGTTCTTC
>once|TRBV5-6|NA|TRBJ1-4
CASSSRGRATNEKLFF
TGTGCCAGCAGCAGCCGGGGGAGGGCAACTAATGAAAAACTGTTTTTT
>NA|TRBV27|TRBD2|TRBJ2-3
CASSSRGGIGGTDTQYF
TGTGCCAGCAGTTCCCGGGGGGGAATCGGGGGCACAGATACGCAGTATTTT
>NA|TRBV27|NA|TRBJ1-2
CASSRREGGYTF
TGTGCCAGCAGTCGACGGGAAGGCGGCTACACCTTC
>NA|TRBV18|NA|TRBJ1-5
CASSPGGDQPQHF
TGTGCCAGCTCACCCGGGGGGGATCAGCCCCAGCATTTT
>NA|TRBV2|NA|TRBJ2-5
CASSDSGRETQYF
TGTGCCAGCAGTGATTCCGGAAGGGAGACCCAGTACTTC
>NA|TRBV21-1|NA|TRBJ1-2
CASSKGATCWGDRWIYGYTF
TGTGCCAGCAGCAAAGGGGCTACGTGCTGGGGCGACAGGTGGATCTATGGCTACACCTTC
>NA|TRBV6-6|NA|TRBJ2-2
CASSYSEGWTGELFF
TGTGCCAGCAGTTACTCAGAGGGCTGGACCGGGGAGCTGTTTTTT
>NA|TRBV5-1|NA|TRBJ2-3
CASSFMAGGTDTQYF
TGCGCCAGCAGCTTCATGGCAGGGGGCACAGATACGCAGTATTTT
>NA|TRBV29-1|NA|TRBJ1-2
CSVDSGTLHGYTF
TGCAGCGTTGACAGCGGGACCCTCCACGGCTACACCTTC
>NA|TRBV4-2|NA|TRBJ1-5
CASSQDQGGGQPQHF
TGTGCCAGCAGCCAAGATCAGGGAGGGGGTCAGCCCCAGCATTTT
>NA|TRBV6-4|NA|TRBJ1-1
CASSDSWNTEAFF
TGTGCCAGCAGTGACTCCTGGAACACTGAAGCTTTCTTT
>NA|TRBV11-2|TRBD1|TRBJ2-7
CASSLDLAGTAKQYF
TGTGCCAGCAGCTTAGATCTGGCAGGGACAGCTAAGCAGTACTTC
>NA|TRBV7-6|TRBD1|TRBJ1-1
CASSLTSTGYTEAFF
TGTGCCAGCAGCTTAACCTCGACAGGGTACACTGAAGCTTTCTTT
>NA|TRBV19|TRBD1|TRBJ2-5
CASSGQAGTGSRPQETQYF
TGTGCCAGTTCGGGTCAGGCCGGGACAGGGTCCCGCCCACAAGAGACCCAGTACTTC
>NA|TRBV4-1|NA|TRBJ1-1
CASSQEQAAPEAFF
TGCGCCAGCAGCCAGGAACAGGCAGCCCCTGAAGCTTTCTTT
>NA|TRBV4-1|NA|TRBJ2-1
CASSHPAIAWGNEQFF
TGCGCCAGCAGCCACCCCGCGATAGCGTGGGGCAATGAGCAGTTCTTC
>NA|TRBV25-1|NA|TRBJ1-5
CASREGNQPQHF
TGTGCCAGCAGAGAAGGGAATCAGCCCCAGCATTTT
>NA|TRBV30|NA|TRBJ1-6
CAWSMSLTSQGSNSPLHF
TGTGCCTGGAGTATGTCCCTAACGTCCCAGGGGAGCAATTCACCCCTCCACTTT
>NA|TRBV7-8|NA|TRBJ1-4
CASSLELSTNEKLFF
TGTGCCAGCAGCCTAGAGCTGTCAACTAATGAAAAACTGTTTTTT
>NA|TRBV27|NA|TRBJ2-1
CASSSTTLQGSYNEQFF
TGTGCCAGCAGTTCCACGACTCTCCAGGGGTCCTACAATGAGCAGTTCTTC
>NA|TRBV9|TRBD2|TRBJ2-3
CASSAGLAGFHTQYF
TGTGCCAGCAGCGCAGGACTAGCGGGATTTCATACGCAGTATTTT
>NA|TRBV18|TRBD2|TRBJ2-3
CASSSTSAADTQYF
TGTGCCAGCTCATCTACTAGCGCGGCAGATACGCAGTATTTT
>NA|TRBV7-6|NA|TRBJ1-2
CASSLAGGEYGYTF
TGTGCCAGCAGCTTAGCGGGAGGGGAGTATGGCTACACCTTC
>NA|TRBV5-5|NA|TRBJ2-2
CASSWGTPHTGELFF
TGTGCCAGCAGCTGGGGAACACCACACACCGGGGAGCTGTTTTTT
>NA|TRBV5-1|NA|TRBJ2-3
CASSFQGQSTDTQYF
TGCGCCAGCAGCTTCCAAGGACAAAGCACAGATACGCAGTATTTT
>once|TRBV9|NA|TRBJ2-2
CASSVSLGTTGELFF
TGTGCCAGCAGCGTATCCCTCGGGACCACCGGGGAGCTGTTTTTT
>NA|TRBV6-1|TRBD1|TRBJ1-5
CASSEGGTGNQPQHF
TGTGCCAGCAGTGAAGGAGGGACAGGCAATCAGCCCCAGCATTTT
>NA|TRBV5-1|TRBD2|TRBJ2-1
CASSLGTSPNEQFF
TGCGCCAGCAGCCTAGGGACTAGCCCGAATGAGCAGTTCTTC
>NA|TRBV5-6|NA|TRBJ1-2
CASSFKGAQANYGYTF
TGTGCCAGCAGCTTCAAGGGTGCCCAAGCTAACTATGGCTACACCTTC
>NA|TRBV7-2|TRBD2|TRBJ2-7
CASTPSSGSSYEQYF
TGTGCCAGCACGCCTAGTAGCGGGAGTTCCTACGAGCAGTACTTC
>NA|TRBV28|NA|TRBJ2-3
CASSLATDTQYF
TGTGCCAGCAGTTTAGCGACAGATACGCAGTATTTT
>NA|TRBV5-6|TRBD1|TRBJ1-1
CASSRDRGRDMNTEAFF
TGTGCCAGCAGCCGGGACAGGGGGCGTGACATGAACACTGAAGCTTTCTTT
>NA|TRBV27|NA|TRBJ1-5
CASSLGRQSFQPQHF
TGTGCCAGCAGTTTAGGGAGACAGAGCTTTCAGCCCCAGCATTTT
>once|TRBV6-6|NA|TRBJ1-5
CASSPDGRVWQPQHF
TGTGCCAGCAGTCCCGACGGGAGGGTTTGGCAGCCCCAGCATTTT
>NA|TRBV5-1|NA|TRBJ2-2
CASSLFRAGDTGELFF
TGCGCCAGCAGCTTGTTCCGGGCTGGGGACACCGGGGAGCTGTTTTTT
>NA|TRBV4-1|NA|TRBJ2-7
CASSLPRGAEQYF
TGCGCCAGCAGCCTCCCCCGAGGAGCCGAGCAGTACTTC
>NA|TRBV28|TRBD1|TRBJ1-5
CASSLLGQGSNQPQHF
TGTGCCAGCAGTTTACTAGGACAGGGTAGCAATCAGCCCCAGCATTTT
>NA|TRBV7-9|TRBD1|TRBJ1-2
CASSLAGGPYGYTF
TGTGCCAGCAGCTTAGCAGGGGGCCCCTATGGCTACACCTTC
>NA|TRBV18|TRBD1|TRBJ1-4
CASSPQQGADNEKLFF
TGTGCCAGCTCACCACAGCAGGGGGCGGATAATGAAAAACTGTTTTTT
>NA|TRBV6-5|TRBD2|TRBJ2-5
CASRGSGGRPETQYF
TGTGCCAGCAGAGGAAGCGGGGGACGCCCGGAGACCCAGTACTTC
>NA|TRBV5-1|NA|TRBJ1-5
CASSPRGGSNQPQHF
TGCGCCAGCAGCCCGAGGGGAGGCAGCAATCAGCCCCAGCATTTT